What follows are 27 T cell receptor beta chains derived from one specimen sequenced in a study of T cell responses to AZD1222 COVID-19 vaccine. TCRdb's copy holds only in-frame clones and misses some; the assay was immunoSEQ multiplex PCR. The sample shows around 15,000 clones, about four fifths of them seen only once. The input for sequencing was peripheral blood, taken 28 days after the second AZD1222 dose. The receptor set was obtained from an adult who received the AZD1222 COVID-19 vaccine.

The CDR3 DNA reads TGTGCCAGCAGACCGGGAGCAAGCTACGAGCAGTACTTC. Translation: CASRPGASYEQYF. V gene TRBV12-3 or TRBV12-4 combines with J gene TRBJ2-7, with D tentatively TRBD2 (6 bases). The length of the CDR3 is 13 residues. The V gene lost 6 bases and the J gene lost 3 bases, with 12 bases spanning the gap.

This clone was detected only once. This chain links TRBV2 with TRBJ1-5; the D is unclear. Germline V CDR1 and CDR2: SNHLY, FYNNEI. The CDR3 sequence is 15 residues long. CDR3 loop: CASGRISRGNQPQHF. CDR3 nucleotides: TGTGCATCGGGGAGGATTTCTAGGGGCAATCAGCCCCAGCATTTT.

The gene calls are TRBV28 and TRBJ2-1, with TRBD1 matching 10 bases. Germline values: CDR1 MDHEN, CDR2 SYDVKM. The junction had 3 bases not matched to a gene; V was cut back by 3 bases and J by 4 bases. The CDR3 is 15 residues long. CDR3 residues: CASSFRDRGYNEQFF. CDR3 nucleotide sequence: TGTGCCAGCAGTTTCCGGGACAGGGGTTACAATGAGCAGTTCTTC.

The chain carries TRBV5-1 and TRBJ2-1; tentatively, D is TRBD1 (5 bases). The length of the CDR3 is 15 residues. Trimming took 2 bases from V and 8 from J, leaving 17 bases between them. CDR1 is SGHRS, CDR2 YFSETQ, per germline. CDR3 nucleotides: TGCGCCAGCAGCTTCCAGACAGTGCCGTTTGATGAGCAGTTCTTC. This codes for CASSFQTVPFDEQFF.

The chain joins TRBV28 to TRBJ2-4, with a tentative D call TRBD2 (6 bases). The CDR3 runs 15 residues. V shed 5 bases and J shed 1 base, with 12 bases lying between them. Germline lookup yields CDR1 MDHEN and CDR2 SYDVKM. The CDR3, as DNA: TGTGCCAGCAGTGTTAGCGGATGGGCCAAAAACATTCAGTACTTC. It is translated as CASSVSGWAKNIQYF.

The chain carries TRBV7-2 and TRBJ2-7, with 7 nucleotides matching TRBD1. The CDR3 length is 15 residues. Germline V gene lookup returns CDR1 SGHTA and CDR2 FQGNSA. Trimming at V came to 1 base and at J to 5 bases, leaving 8 bases not matched to a gene. The DNA for the CDR3 is TGTGCCAGCAGCTTAGGGATACAGGGGCTCCACGAGCAGTACTTC. As protein: CASSLGIQGLHEQYF.

The rearrangement links TRBV14 to TRBJ1-4; D not resolved. The CDR3 totals 15 residues. From germline, CDR1 is SGHDN and CDR2 FVKESK. V was shortened by 2 bases and J by 5 bases, with 12 bases between the two germline ends. CDR3: CASSQNGLPNEKLFF. In nucleotides, the CDR3 is TGTGCCAGCAGCCAAAATGGCCTGCCGAATGAAAAACTGTTTTTT.

V and J are TRBV6-5 and TRBJ1-2; 7 bases line up with TRBD1. Trimming cost V 6 bases and J 4 bases; bases outside gene matches: 11. CDR1 and CDR2 from the germline V gene are MNHEY and SVGAGI. The CDR3 runs 15 residues. CDR3 in DNA: TGTGCCAGCAGCCGAATCGGGGGACAGACCTATGGCTACACCTTC. The encoded protein is CASSRIGGQTYGYTF.

The count of this clone is one. The chain uses TRBV5-5 and TRBJ1-5, with D unclear. This CDR3 is 15 amino acids long. The V end lost 1 base, the J end lost 0 bases, and 8 bases lay between the germline ends. CDR1 is SGHKS, CDR2 YYEKEE, per germline (reference sequence). The CDR3 sequence is CASSLLGDSNQPQHF. CDR3 nucleotide sequence: TGTGCCAGCAGCTTGTTAGGAGATAGCAATCAGCCCCAGCATTTT. Full variable domain (remainder filled in from reference TRBV5-5 and TRBJ1-5): DAGVTQSPTHLIKTRGQQVTLRCSPISGHKSVSWYQQVLGQGPQFIFQYYEKEERGRGNFPDRFSARQFPNYSSELNVNALLLGDSALYLCASSLLGDSNQPQHFGDGTRLSIL.

This rearrangement joins TRBV15 to TRBJ2-1; 7 positions agree with TRBD1. The CDR3 is made up of 13 amino acids. The trim removed 0 bases at V and 7 bases at J, leaving 0 bases unmatched. Per the germline V gene, CDR1 is LNHNV and CDR2 is YYDKDF (reference sequence). CDR3 sequence: CATSRETGNEQFF. CDR3 nucleotide sequence: TGTGCCACCAGCAGAGAGACAGGGAATGAGCAGTTCTTC.

The chain links TRBV11-2 to TRBJ2-1; D may be TRBD2 (6 bases). V was pared by 5 bases and J by 7 bases, with 18 bases between. The CDR3 spans 15 residues. Germline CDR1 SGHAT, CDR2 FQNNGV. CDR3 sequence: CASSRRRGERNEQFF. The CDR3 DNA sequence: TGTGCCAGCAGCCGGCGGCGGGGAGAAAGGAATGAGCAGTTCTTC.

The chain links TRBV9 to TRBJ2-3; 11 bases match TRBD2. CDR1 and CDR2 from the germline V gene are SGDLS and YYNGEE. Losses at the gene ends were 0 bases for V and 3 bases for J; bases not matched to a gene: 3. CDR3 length: 16 amino acids. This CDR3 reads CASSVGLAGITDTQYF. The CDR3 DNA reads as TGTGCCAGCAGCGTAGGACTAGCGGGGATTACAGATACGCAGTATTTT.

The chain joins TRBV5-1 to TRBJ2-1, with 11 bases that match TRBD1. V shed 4 bases, J shed 9 bases, and the junction held 6 bases outside the gene matches. The CDR3 extends over 14 amino acids. Germline assignment: CDR1 SGHRS and CDR2 YFSETQ. The CDR3 here is CASSIGQGAGEQFF. CDR3 bases: TGCGCCAGCAGCATAGGACAGGGGGCTGGTGAGCAGTTCTTC. Using reference TRBV5-1 and TRBJ2-1 for the parts outside the CDR3, the full variable domain is KAGVTQTPRYLIKTRGQQVTLSCSPISGHRSVSWYQQTPGQGLQFLFEYFSETQRNKGNFPGRFSGRQFSNSRSEMNVSTLELGDSALYLCASSIGQGAGEQFFGPGTRLTVL.

The chain links TRBV18 to TRBJ1-4; a weak D match, TRBD1 (6 bases). V was trimmed by 2 bases and J by 5 bases, leaving 12 bases between them. Per germline, CDR1 KGHSH and CDR2 LQKENI. The CDR3 extends over 15 amino acids. CDR3 in DNA: TGTGCCAGCTCACCAGTGCAGGGGAGGAATGAAAAACTGTTTTTT. It translates to CASSPVQGRNEKLFF.

V gene TRBV28 combines with J gene TRBJ1-2; D is ambiguous. V was shortened by 2 bases and J by 7 bases, with 11 bases between the two germline ends. Germline CDR1 and CDR2: MDHEN and SYDVKM. This CDR3 is built from 13 residues. CDR3 sequence (DNA): TGTGCCAGCAGTTTACGGGTCACGGTTGGCTACACCTTC. As protein: CASSLRVTVGYTF.

The chain has TRBV30 and TRBJ2-2; no reliable D call. Germline lookup yields CDR1 GTSNPN and CDR2 SVGIG (reference sequence). Trimming pared 4 bases from V and 2 bases from J, leaving 5 bases between. The CDR3 sequence is 12 residues long. The CDR3 region is CAWNDNTGELFF. The CDR3 bases are TGTGCCTGGAATGACAACACCGGGGAGCTGTTTTTT.

V and J are TRBV5-1 and TRBJ1-1; 7 nucleotides line up with TRBD1. J gave up 2 bases and V 0 bases, and 4 bases lay outside the gene matches. The CDR3 has 15 amino acids. Germline V gene lookup returns CDR1 SGHRS and CDR2 YFSETQ. CDR3 coding DNA: TGCGCCAGCAGCTTGGGACCAGGGGGAAACACTGAAGCTTTCTTT. Protein product: CASSLGPGGNTEAFF.

J is TRBJ1-1 and V is TRBV18; the D gene is possibly TRBD1 (6 bases). The CDR3 spans 16 residues. CDR1 and CDR2 from the germline V gene are KGHSH and LQKENI. Trimming left V 2 bases short and J 7 bases short, with 20 bases between. CDR3 protein: CASSPGIPRGQNEAFF. CDR3 bases: TGTGCCAGCTCACCAGGAATCCCTCGGGGGCAAAATGAAGCTTTCTTT.

The rearrangement links TRBV27 to TRBJ2-7; TRBD2 might be the D (5 bases). The CDR3 has 15 amino acids. The ends were cut back, 2 bases at V and 6 bases at J, with 17 bases in the middle. Germline assignment: CDR1 MNHEY and CDR2 SMNVEV (reference sequence). DNA for the CDR3: TGTGCCAGCAGTTTAGAAGGTTTTCCCAGCGGCGAGCAGTACTTC. Amino acids: CASSLEGFPSGEQYF.

The gene calls are TRBV19 and TRBJ2-1; 11 bases are shared with TRBD2. This CDR3 has 18 amino acids. Germline values: CDR1 LNHDA, CDR2 SQIVND (reference sequence). Losses at the gene ends were 5 bases for V and 2 bases for J; bases not matched to a gene: 11. CDR3 residues: CASSPLNSGRAAYNEQFF. DNA for the CDR3: TGTGCCAGTAGTCCTTTAAATAGCGGGAGGGCTGCCTACAATGAGCAGTTCTTC.

The V and J genes are TRBV5-1 and TRBJ2-7; 11 bases align to TRBD1. The CDR3 has 15 residues. The ends lost 4 bases at V and 3 bases at J; junction bases unmatched: 6. Germline CDR1 reads SGHRS; CDR2 reads YFSETQ. CDR3: CASSPGGTGGYEQYF. The CDR3 region has the DNA TGCGCCAGCAGCCCGGGCGGGACAGGGGGCTACGAGCAGTACTTC.

The chain recombines TRBV3-1 (or the pseudogene TRBV3-2) with TRBJ1-1, with D unclear. The CDR3 runs to 14 residues. Germline lookup yields CDR1 LGHDT and CDR2 YNNKEL (reference sequence). V shed 2 bases and J shed 1 base, with 8 bases lying between them. CDR3 sequence (DNA): TGTGCCAGCAGCCAATTCGTCAAGAACACTGAAGCTTTCTTT. Amino acid sequence: CASSQFVKNTEAFF.

The chain joins TRBV2 to TRBJ1-5; no reliable D call. The CDR3 contains 15 residues. V was cut by 7 bases and J by 3 bases, with 16 bases left in between. Germline V gives CDR1 SNHLY, CDR2 FYNNEI. CDR3 in DNA: TGTGCCAGCACCGGGATTGCAGCCATCAATCAGCCCCAGCATTTT. Its protein product is CASTGIAAINQPQHF.

The chain employs TRBV7-9 and TRBJ1-4; D remains ambiguous. CDR3 size: 14 residues. The V and J ends lost 0 bases and 6 bases respectively, with 8 bases between them. In germline, CDR1 is SEHNR, CDR2 FQNEAQ (reference sequence). CDR3 region: CASSLAGEYEKLFF. The CDR3 DNA follows: TGTGCCAGCAGCTTAGCTGGGGAATATGAAAAACTGTTTTTT.

The rearrangement links TRBV19 to TRBJ1-1, with 9 bases fitting TRBD1. The V gene's germline CDR1 is LNHDA and CDR2 SQIVND (reference sequence). Trimming removed 5 bases from V and 4 bases from J; junction bases left unmatched: 2. This CDR3 has 13 amino acids. CDR3 sequence: CASSGQGFTEAFF. CDR3 bases: TGTGCCAGTAGTGGACAGGGGTTCACTGAAGCTTTCTTT.

The CDR3 nucleotides are TGTGCCAGCACCCGGAACGTGGAGGATACGCAGTATTTT. It is translated as CASTRNVEDTQYF. This rearrangement joins TRBV12-3 or TRBV12-4 to TRBJ2-3; D call uncertain. V lost 7 bases, J lost 6 bases, and 14 bases lay in between. The CDR3 is made up of 13 amino acids.

V usage is TRBV11-2 and J usage is TRBJ1-5, with 8 bases that match TRBD1. Germline V gene lookup returns CDR1 SGHAT and CDR2 FQNNGV. The ends lost 1 base at V and 5 bases at J; junction bases unmatched: 7. CDR3 length: 16 amino acids. CDR3 DNA sequence: TGTGCCAGCAGCTTAGTCCCAGGGGGCATCGATCAGCCCCAGCATTTT. Its translation: CASSLVPGGIDQPQHF.